Listed below are T cell receptor beta chains from one sample, sequenced in a study of T cell repertoires in cytomegalovirus infection. The antigens these receptors bind are not known. TCRdb called the reads again in MiXCR, with one record for every CDR3 protein. The sample consists of roughly 280,000 distinct CDR3 sequences, under 25% of them appearing once. The sequencing used cultured PBMCs, collected from culture after CMV antigen stimulation. The receptors were sampled from a human donor in good health (CMV status not recorded). Some clones in this sample may be carry-over from other donors' samples. The CDR3 runs from the conserved cysteine through the conserved F or W. A D gene is named only where the DNA matches it firmly. The listing skips clone size in some rows; elsewhere it reads once, few, many or a size class.

v_gene	j_gene	abundance	d_gene	CDR3aa	CDR3nt
TRBV20-1	TRBJ2-6	-	TRBD1	CSAATGAGANVLTF	TGCAGTGCGGCAACAGGGGCTGGGGCCAACGTCCTGACTTTC
TRBV28	TRBJ2-1	few	-	CASSLSGEGLASYNEQFF	TGTGCCAGCAGTTTGTCGGGTGAAGGGCTAGCTAGCTACAATGAGCAGTTCTTC
TRBV7-2	TRBJ2-3	many	-	CASSLGRGGGTDTQYF	TGTGCCAGCAGCTTAGGAAGGGGGGGGGGCACAGATACGCAGTATTTT
TRBV7-2	TRBJ1-1	many	-	CASSLSLNTEAFF	TGTGCCAGCAGCTTGTCCCTGAACACTGAAGCTTTCTTT
TRBV12-3/TRBV12-4	TRBJ2-1	once	TRBD2	CASSKGLAGVAYNEQFF	TGTGCCAGCAGTAAGGGACTAGCGGGAGTTGCCTACAATGAGCAGTTCTTC
TRBV6-2/TRBV6-3	TRBJ1-2	-	-	CASSYGVSGYGYTF	TGTGCCAGCAGTTACGGGGTGTCTGGTTATGGCTACACCTTC
TRBV6-2/TRBV6-3	TRBJ1-5	once	-	CASSQGQSNQPQHF	TGTGCCAGCAGTCAAGGACAGTCCAATCAGCCCCAGCATTTT
TRBV7-2	TRBJ2-1	many	TRBD2	CASSLVLLAGDLGEQFF	TGTGCCAGCAGCTTAGTTCTGCTAGCGGGAGATCTGGGTGAGCAGTTCTTC
TRBV12-3/TRBV12-4	TRBJ2-7	few	-	CASSPDEYEQYF	TGTGCCAGCAGTCCAGACGAGTACGAGCAGTACTTC
TRBV7-9	TRBJ2-1	-	-	CASSLTVGGVKQFF	TGTGCCAGCAGCTTAACTGTAGGCGGGGTTAAGCAGTTCTTC
TRBV7-2	TRBJ1-1	few	-	CASSFGALNTEAFF	TGTGCCAGCAGCTTTGGTGCACTTAACACTGAAGCTTTCTTT
TRBV10-2	TRBJ2-3	few	-	CASRVEIAADTQYF	TGCGCCAGCAGGGTTGAAATAGCAGCGGATACGCAGTATTTT
TRBV20-1	TRBJ2-1	-	-	CSAPSGVAITYNEQFF	TGCAGTGCCCCCTCTGGGGTAGCGATAACCTACAATGAGCAGTTCTTC
TRBV7-6	TRBJ2-1	many	TRBD2	CASSLRAGNSYNEQFF	TGTGCCAGCAGCTTAAGAGCGGGAAACTCCTACAATGAGCAGTTCTTC
TRBV7-8	TRBJ2-1	many	TRBD1	CASRETGFAHNEQFF	TGTGCCAGCAGAGAGACAGGGTTCGCCCACAATGAGCAGTTCTTC
TRBV7-2	TRBJ2-2	few	-	CASSTWSGDGSQWLFF	TGTGCCAGCAGCACGTGGTCCGGGGACGGGTCGCAGTGGCTGTTTTTT